These T cell receptor beta chains were read from a single sample in a study of cytomegalovirus exposure and HLA in healthy donors. Profiling relied on immunoSEQ multiplex PCR, and the TCRdb table lists in-frame clones only, not all of them. The sample has under 150,000 clones; roughly 83% are singletons. Material for sequencing was PBMCs. These receptors originate from a man aged 18-30 years in good health and CMV-seronegative. CDR3s include the opening cysteine and the closing phenylalanine or tryptophan. A D gene is named only where the DNA matches it firmly. A clone size is listed for some rows: how often the clone was seen (once, few, many), or a class if it is expanded.

cdr3_length d_call clone_size j_call v_call cdr3_nt cdr3_aa
17 TRBD2 NA TRBJ2-5 TRBV28 TGTGCCAGCAGTTCCTTGCGGACTAGCGGGAGAGGGGAGACCCAGTACTTC CASSSLRTSGRGETQYF
16 TRBD2 few TRBJ2-1 TRBV4-1 TGCGCCAGCAGCCAAGATTCGACAAGCGGGAGGGCCGGTCAATTCTTC CASSQDSTSGRAGQFF
14 NA NA TRBJ2-2 TRBV5-1 TGCGCCAGCAAACCCAGGGCCCACACCGGGGAGCTGTTTTTT CASKPRAHTGELFF
18 TRBD2 NA TRBJ2-3 TRBV5-8 TGTGCCAGCAGCTCCATTTCAACCGGGCTAGCGGGCACAGATACGCAGTATTTT CASSSISTGLAGTDTQYF
13 NA NA TRBJ2-2 TRBV19 TGTGCCGTAACAGGGATCATCACCGGGGAGCTGTTTTTT CAVTGIITGELFF
14 TRBD2 NA TRBJ2-1 TRBV14 TGTGCCAGCAGCCTTACTAGCGGGACGGCTGAGCAGTTCTTC CASSLTSGTAEQFF
14 NA few TRBJ2-2 TRBV27 TGTGCCAGCAGTTTCCAAAGGACTACCGGGGAGCTGTTTTTT CASSFQRTTGELFF
15 TRBD2 NA TRBJ2-2 TRBV6-5 TGTGCCAGCAGCTCTCGGGAGGGCCACACCGGGGAGCTGTTTTTT CASSSREGHTGELFF
14 NA NA TRBJ1-2 TRBV19 TGTGCCAGTAGTATGGGTGGCGGAAACTATGGCTACACCTTC CASSMGGGNYGYTF
19 TRBD1 NA TRBJ2-1 TRBV7-2 TGTGCCAGCAGCTTAGCGGGGACAGGGGGGGGGAGCTCCTACAATGAGCAGTTCTTC CASSLAGTGGGSSYNEQFF
18 TRBD2 NA TRBJ2-3 TRBV7-6 TGTGCCAGCAGCTTAGCGAAGAGTAGCGGGAGTATGGCAGATACGCAGTATTTT CASSLAKSSGSMADTQYF
13 NA NA TRBJ1-4 TRBV5-5 TGTGCCAGCGCTAGATCAACTAATGAAAAACTGTTTTTT CASARSTNEKLFF
14 TRBD1 NA TRBJ1-5 TRBV7-9 TGTGCCAGCAGCTTAAGTACAGGGGATCAGCCCCAGCATTTT CASSLSTGDQPQHF
16 TRBD2 NA TRBJ2-7 TRBV2 TGTGCCAGCATCGGTCTAGCGGGAGGGCCGAGGGACGAGCAGTACTTC CASIGLAGGPRDEQYF
16 NA few TRBJ1-5 TRBV19 TGTGCCAGTAACACCCGGGACACCCTTAGCAATCAGCCCCAGCATTTT CASNTRDTLSNQPQHF
20 TRBD1 NA TRBJ1-3 TRBV10-1 TGCGCCAGCACCACCCAAATCGCCGCCGGGACAGCTAGCTCTGGAAACACCATATATTTT CASTTQIAAGTASSGNTIYF
14 TRBD2 NA TRBJ2-1 TRBV28 TGTGCCAGCAGCGCGGGAGTGGTTTACAATGAGCAGTTCTTC CASSAGVVYNEQFF
14 NA NA TRBJ1-3 TRBV19 TGTGCCAGTAGAAGTACAGTCTCTGGAAACACCATATATTTT CASRSTVSGNTIYF
14 NA few TRBJ1-1 TRBV5-1 TGCGCCAGCAGCCAGACAGTAGATAACACTGAAGCTTTCTTT CASSQTVDNTEAFF
15 NA NA TRBJ2-7 TRBV28 TGTGCCAGCTCTTTGCGTCCGCTAGCAGCTTACGAGCAGTACTTC CASSLRPLAAYEQYF
13 TRBD1 NA TRBJ1-2 TRBV11-2 TGTGCCAGCAGCTGGGACAGGAAGTATGGCTACACCTTC CASSWDRKYGYTF
14 NA many TRBJ1-4 TRBV9 TGTGCCAGCAGCGTAGAGGAGTTCGGGGAAAAACTGTTTTTT CASSVEEFGEKLFF
15 TRBD2 NA TRBJ2-3 TRBV2 TGTGCCAGCAGTGAAGTGGGGGGGGGCACAGATACGCAGTATTTT CASSEVGGGTDTQYF
11 NA NA TRBJ2-7 TRBV20-1 TGCAGTACCTATCCGGGATGCGAGCAGTACTTC CSTYPGCEQYF
17 TRBD1 NA TRBJ1-6 TRBV27 TGTGCCAGCAGTTTATCTTCGGACAGGGTATTGAGGTCACCCCTCCACTTT CASSLSSDRVLRSPLHF
16 NA NA TRBJ2-1 TRBV5-6 TGTGCCAGCAGCTTGTATGGGACTGGGGACTACAATGAGCAGTTCTTC CASSLYGTGDYNEQFF
16 TRBD1 once TRBJ1-5 TRBV2 TGTGCCAGCAGCGAGAGGGGGACAGCTCGAAGCCAGCCCCAGCATTTT CASSERGTARSQPQHF
16 TRBD1 NA TRBJ1-1 TRBV6-6 TGTGCCAGCAGCACCAGAATGGGGACAGTTAACACTGAAGCTTTCTTT CASSTRMGTVNTEAFF
13 NA NA TRBJ2-7 TRBV7-9 TGTGCCAGCAGCTTAAGGGGAACCTACGAGCAGTACTTC CASSLRGTYEQYF
13 NA NA TRBJ2-2 TRBV7-2 TGTGCCAGCAGCCCGGTGGTCACCGGGGAGCTGTTTTTT CASSPVVTGELFF
16 NA NA TRBJ2-5 TRBV12-5 TGTGCTAGTGGTTTGGTACTATTCCGGGGCCAAGAGACCCAGTACTTC CASGLVLFRGQETQYF
16 NA few TRBJ1-4 TRBV4-3 TGCGCCAGCAGCGCCAGATCGGGGACAAGTAATGAAAAACTGTTTTTT CASSARSGTSNEKLFF
15 NA NA TRBJ2-5 TRBV19 TGTGCCAGTAGTAACGGGACTCTCAGGAGAGAGACCCAGTACTTC CASSNGTLRRETQYF
13 NA NA TRBJ2-1 TRBV6-5 TGTGCCAGCAGTTCCCAAGGAGCGGCTGGGCAGTTCTTC CASSSQGAAGQFF
17 TRBD2 NA TRBJ2-2 TRBV5-1 TGCGCCAGCAGCTTGGATATAGCGGGAGGGCCGATCGGGGAGCTGTTTTTT CASSLDIAGGPIGELFF
14 NA NA TRBJ2-1 TRBV7-2 TGTGCCAGCAGCTTCTTCGGGGTTTTCAATGAGCAGTTCTTC CASSFFGVFNEQFF
15 TRBD1 NA TRBJ1-1 TRBV28 TGTGCCAGCAGTTCGTCCGGGACAGGGAACACTGAAGCTTTCTTT CASSSSGTGNTEAFF
13 NA NA TRBJ2-3 TRBV19 TGTGCCAGTAGTATGCGGTACGAGGATACGCAGTATTTT CASSMRYEDTQYF
17 TRBD2 NA TRBJ2-2 TRBV7-3 TGTGCCAGCAGCTCCTTAGCGGGAGGGCCGGACACCGGGGAGCTGTTTTTT CASSSLAGGPDTGELFF
18 NA NA TRBJ2-2 TRBV4-1 TGCGCCAGCAGCCAAGATGCAGGCCACGGGGCGAACACCGGGGAGCTGTTTTTT CASSQDAGHGANTGELFF
20 TRBD2 NA TRBJ2-7 TRBV29-1 TGCAGCGTCGGTCATGGGTCAAGACTAGCGGGAGTAAGGAGTAGCTACGAGCAGTACTTC CSVGHGSRLAGVRSSYEQYF
18 TRBD2 NA TRBJ2-3 TRBV5-1 TGCGCCAGCAGCTCAACCACTAGCGGGAGGACCTTAGCCGGTACGCAGTATTTT CASSSTTSGRTLAGTQYF
13 TRBD1 NA TRBJ2-4 TRBV11-3 TGTGCCAGCAGCTCGGGACAGGGAAACATTCAGTACTTC CASSSGQGNIQYF
15 TRBD2 NA TRBJ2-3 TRBV19 TGTGCCAGTAGTACAGGGACTAGCGGCACAGATACGCAGTATTTT CASSTGTSGTDTQYF
14 NA NA TRBJ1-5 TRBV6-5 TGTGCCAGCAGAACTCAGGGGTTAAATCAGCCCCAGCATTTT CASRTQGLNQPQHF
15 TRBD2 NA TRBJ2-3 TRBV10-3 TGTGCCATCAGGGGGACTAGCAGCGACACAGATACGCAGTATTTT CAIRGTSSDTDTQYF
14 NA once TRBJ1-1 TRBV7-9 TGTGCCAGTACTAGTTCCCAAATGAACACTGAAGCTTTCTTT CASTSSQMNTEAFF
14 NA NA TRBJ1-3 TRBV5-1 TGCGCCAGCAGGGGGACTCTCTCTGGAAACACCATATATTTT CASRGTLSGNTIYF
13 TRBD1 NA TRBJ1-6 TRBV6-6 TGTGCCAGCACGAAAACAGGGGACTCACCCCTCCACTTT CASTKTGDSPLHF
13 NA few TRBJ1-1 TRBV19 TGTGCCAGTAACCGACAGGCTAACACTGAAGCTTTCTTT CASNRQANTEAFF
16 TRBD2 NA TRBJ2-7 TRBV4-2 TGTGCCAGCAGCCAAGAAGCGACTAGCGGGAGTTACGAGCAGTACTTC CASSQEATSGSYEQYF
16 TRBD2 NA TRBJ2-7 TRBV7-3 TGTGCCAGCAGCCCCGGCGGGACTAGCGGACATTACGAGCAGTACTTC CASSPGGTSGHYEQYF
12 NA NA TRBJ1-2 TRBV7-8 TGTGCCAGCAGTCCCGTGTCAGGAGGCTACACCTTC CASSPVSGGYTF
16 NA NA TRBJ2-1 TRBV29-1 TGCAGCGTTGAAATTCCGGACAGCCCAGCCTACAATGAGCAGTTCTTC CSVEIPDSPAYNEQFF
13 NA NA TRBJ2-3 TRBV30 TGTGCCTGGGGTGGGGCCAACACAGATACGCAGTATTTT CAWGGANTDTQYF